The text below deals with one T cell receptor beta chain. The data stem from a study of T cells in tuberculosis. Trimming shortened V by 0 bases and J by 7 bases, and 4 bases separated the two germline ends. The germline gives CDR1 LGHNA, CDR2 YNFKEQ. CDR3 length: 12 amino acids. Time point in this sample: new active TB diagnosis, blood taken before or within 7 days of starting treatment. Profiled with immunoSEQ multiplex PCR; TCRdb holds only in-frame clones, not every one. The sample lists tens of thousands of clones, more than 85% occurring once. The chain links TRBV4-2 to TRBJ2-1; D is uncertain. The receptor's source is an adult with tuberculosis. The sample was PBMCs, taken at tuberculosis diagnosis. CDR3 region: CASSQDPNEQFF. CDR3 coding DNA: TGTGCCAGCAGCCAAGATCCTAATGAGCAGTTCTTC.